A selection of T cell receptor beta chains follows, all from one sample in a study of cytotoxic CD8 clonotypes in ibrutinib-treated CLL. Only in-frame clones appear in the TCRdb table, and some are missing; sequencing was by immunoSEQ multiplex PCR. The table has about 140,000 clones, around 77% seen once. Specimen: PBMCs, collected after 12 months of ibrutinib treatment. These receptors originate from a human donor with chronic lymphocytic leukemia. CDR3s include the opening cysteine and the closing phenylalanine or tryptophan. D genes are given only for firm matches. A clone size is listed for some rows: how often the clone was seen (once, few, many), or a class if it is expanded.

14 . TRBD1 TRBJ1-5 TRBV7-2 CASSATGGYQPQHF TGTGCCAGCAGCGCTACAGGGGGCTATCAGCCCCAGCATTTT
16 . TRBD2 TRBJ2-5 TRBV9 CASSVSLAGVEETQYF TGTGCCAGCAGCGTAAGCCTAGCGGGGGTCGAAGAGACCCAGTACTTC
15 . TRBD1 TRBJ2-7 TRBV7-6 CASSPWTGASYEQYF TGTGCCAGCAGCCCCTGGACAGGGGCCTCCTACGAGCAGTACTTC
17 . TRBD2 TRBJ2-5 TRBV4-1 CASSLRSSGGQGETQYF TGCGCCAGCAGCCTGCGCTCTAGCGGGGGTCAAGGGGAGACCCAGTACTTC
14 . TRBD2 TRBJ2-1 TRBV19 CASSIVRASGEQFF TGTGCCAGTAGTATAGTCAGGGCTAGCGGGGAGCAGTTCTTC
12 . . TRBJ2-1 TRBV29-1 CSVVGTNDEQFF TGCAGCGTTGTTGGGACAAACGATGAGCAGTTCTTC
13 . . TRBJ1-4 TRBV6-1 CASTLNHGEKLFF TGTGCCAGCACCTTGAATCATGGGGAAAAACTGTTTTTT
14 . TRBD1 TRBJ2-7 TRBV2 CASRPGQGVYEQYF TGTGCCAGCAGGCCGGGACAGGGGGTCTACGAGCAGTACTTC
12 . . TRBJ1-6 TRBV30 CASRGTSSPLHF TGTGCGTCACGGGGGACGAGTTCACCCCTCCACTTT
17 . . TRBJ2-5 TRBV7-8 CASSHLPSPGFLETQYF TGTGCCAGCAGCCACCTACCAAGTCCAGGGTTTTTGGAGACCCAGTACTTC
14 . . TRBJ2-2 TRBV14 CASSPDSWEGELFF TGTGCCAGCAGCCCGGACAGTTGGGAAGGGGAGCTGTTTTTT
17 once . TRBJ2-5 TRBV18 CASSPTRWGAGQETQYF TGTGCCAGCTCACCCACCCGCTGGGGGGCAGGCCAAGAGACCCAGTACTTC
12 . . TRBJ2-5 TRBV28 CASSPYAETQYF TGTGCCAGCAGTCCGTACGCGGAGACCCAGTACTTC
13 . TRBD1 TRBJ1-5 TRBV6-1 CASSEYRGQPQHF TGTGCCAGCAGTGAATACAGGGGACAGCCCCAGCATTTT
13 . . TRBJ1-3 TRBV30 CAWSKDSGNTIYF TGTGCCTGGAGCAAAGACTCTGGAAACACCATATATTTT
18 . TRBD2 TRBJ2-3 TRBV19 CASSGTRGLGGSADTQYF TGTGCCAGTAGTGGAACCCGCGGGCTGGGCGGGAGTGCAGATACGCAGTATTTT
14 . . TRBJ2-5 TRBV11-1 CASSPGQGKETQYF TGTGCCAGCAGCCCGGGGCAGGGGAAGGAGACCCAGTACTTC
13 . . TRBJ1-6 TRBV27 CASGFGEDSPLHF TGTGCCAGTGGTTTTGGGGAGGATTCACCCCTCCACTTT
15 . TRBD1 TRBJ2-3 TRBV6-4 CASSDSTRGPDTQYF TGTGCCAGCAGTGACTCGACCAGGGGGCCAGATACGCAGTATTTT
14 . . TRBJ2-7 TRBV18 CASSPSVASYEQYF TGTGCCAGCTCACCCTCGGTAGCCTCCTACGAGCAGTACTTC
14 . TRBD1 TRBJ2-3 TRBV19 CATRQGGYTDTQYF TGTGCCACTAGACAGGGTGGGTACACAGATACGCAGTATTTT
15 . TRBD2 TRBJ2-3 TRBV19 CASSIGGGPTDTQYF TGTGCCAGTAGTATAGGGGGGGGACCCACAGATACGCAGTATTTT
12 . . TRBJ2-1 TRBV6-5 CASRGRTNEQFF TGTGCCAGCAGGGGACGGACGAATGAGCAGTTCTTC
15 few . TRBJ1-5 TRBV7-6 CASSPPRGGNQPQHF TGTGCCAGCAGCCCACCCAGGGGCGGTAATCAGCCCCAGCATTTT
15 few TRBD2 TRBJ2-2 TRBV5-4 CASSSRLADTGELFF TGTGCCAGCAGCTCGCGACTAGCGGACACCGGGGAGCTGTTTTTT